The entry below gives a single T cell receptor beta chain sequence along with its context. Its antigen is not known. The sample belongs to a study of identical twins. Overall study results and limits: Twin-shared out-of-frame alpha sequences were enriched for low generation probability. Where beta out-of-frame sequences were concerned, excess twin sharing was weaker.

All donors were healthy, and all were Caucasian. TCRdb processed the 5' RACE reads anew with MiXCR; each CDR3 protein has one entry. In the table there are hundreds of thousands of distinct CDR3 sequences, 8.5% to 9% of which are singletons. The CDR3 totals 18 residues. These same data were also listed under a study on yellow fever vaccine responses in identical twins.

Input material: PBMCs. The chain is built from TRBV21-1 and TRBJ2-5; the D call of TRBD1 is as the table states it, not checked on the DNA. TRBV21-1 is given as a pseudogene. This clonotype originated in a woman aged 18-30 years in good health. CDR3 DNA: TGTGCCAGCAGCAAAGACTTGGCAGGGGGCTTTTTCGGAGAGACCCAGTACTTC. This encodes CASSKDLAGGFFGETQYF.